These 8 T cell receptor beta chains came from one sample sequenced in a study of tumor and adjacent non-tumor tissue in lung cancer. RNA was extracted from bulk tissue without any cell sorting. A modified ARM-PCR protocol with three rounds of nested PCR amplified TCRbeta. TCRdb reprocessed the multiplex PCR reads via MiXCR and lists one record per CDR3 protein. The data hold fewer than 100,000 distinct CDR3 sequences, with 72% observed a single time. Sequenced input: lung tumor tissue. The receptors shown here come from a woman aged 35 to 49 with non-small cell lung cancer.

About this clonotype itself: The CDR3 end shows no conserved phenylalanine or tryptophan, and so a read error is likely. The CDR3 nucleotides read TGTGCCAGCAGTTCCCCTAGCCGGCACTACGAGCAGTACTAC. It is translated as CASSSPSRHYEQYY. The chain joins TRBV12-3 or TRBV12-4 to TRBJ2-7, with D perhaps matching TRBD2 (5 bases). With 4 bases removed from V and 3 bases from J, the gap between germline ends came to 13 bases. The CDR3 is 14 residues long.

This clonotype appeared once. The rearrangement joins TRBV20-1 to TRBJ1-1; a possible D gene is TRBD1 (6 bases). Germline V gene sequence: CDR1 DFQATT, CDR2 SNEGSKA (reference sequence). CDR3 length: 13 residues. The V end lost 6 bases, the J end lost 8 bases, and 19 bases lay between the germline ends. The CDR3 sequence: CSASRGGGREAFF. In DNA form, the CDR3 reads TGCAGTGCAAGCAGAGGAGGGGGAAGGGAAGCTTTCTTT.

For the CDR3, the DNA is TGTGCCAGCCGCAGGGGACAGGAACTCTCCTACAATGAGCAGTTCTTC. Translation gives CASRRGQELSYNEQFF. J is TRBJ2-1 and V is TRBV5-4; 8 nucleotides agree with TRBD1. The trim removed 7 bases at V and 0 bases at J, leaving 9 bases unmatched. The CDR3 has 16 amino acids. Germline V gene data show CDR1 as SGHNT and CDR2 as YYREEE (reference sequence).

Comments on this clonotype: The junction departs from the called germline gene at one end, perhaps through a read error. The gene calls are TRBV29-1 and TRBJ2-4, with TRBD2 identical over 10 bases. The CDR3 consists of 16 residues. The germline V gene has CDR1 SQVTM and CDR2 ANQGSEA. CDR3 amino acids: CSVEFPLAGAGDIENF. For the CDR3, the DNA is TGCAGCGTTGAATTTCCGCTAGCGGGGGCCGGGGACATTGAGAACTTC.

Of note for this clonotype: Possible read error: a much larger clone is one base away. In DNA form, the CDR3 reads TGCAGTGCTATCCACGGGACAGAGTTTCAGCCCCAGCATTTT. Its protein is CSAIHGTEFQPQHF. V usage is TRBV20-1 and J usage is TRBJ1-5; 7 bases are a match to TRBD1. After removal of 4 bases from V and 6 bases from J, the junction contained 9 bases not matched to a gene. The CDR3 runs 14 residues. Germline V lookup: CDR1 DFQATT, CDR2 SNEGSKA (reference sequence).

The chain has TRBV11-2 and TRBJ2-1; 10 nucleotides align to TRBD2. This CDR3 comprises 16 residues. Germline CDR1 SGHAT, CDR2 FQNNGV. V dropped 5 bases and J dropped 10; count of bases not matched to a gene: 14. The CDR3 DNA follows: TGTGCCAGCAGCCCAGACGCTAGCGGGAGATCCAGGGAGCAGTTCTTC. This sequence encodes CASSPDASGRSREQFF.

About this clonotype itself: This could be a read error, since a much larger clone is one nucleotide away. The chain joins TRBV12-3 or TRBV12-4 to TRBJ2-2; D uncertain. The CDR3 consists of 12 residues. CDR3 loop: CTSSSSTGELFF. The CDR3, as DNA: TGTACCAGCAGCTCAAGTACCGGGGAGCTGTTTTTT.

In regard to this clonotype: One junction end does not reproduce the germline sequence, and a read error may be involved. The chain uses TRBV29-1 and TRBJ2-1; 8 bases are shared with TRBD2. From germline, CDR1 is SQVTM and CDR2 ANQGSEA. The CDR3 is made up of 16 amino acids. The chain's CDR3 is CSVEAMTIGRGGGQFF. Here the CDR3 DNA reads TGTAGCGTTGAAGCAATGACTATCGGGAGGGGGGGTGGGCAGTTCTTC.